Here is one T cell receptor beta chain with its context. This sample's treatment: around 19 received Ad26.COV2.S at low or high dose, single or two shots; roughly five received placebo; per-sample allocation not given. Samples came from day 63 after the first vaccine or placebo injection. This sample was taken from a study of Ad26.COV2.S vaccination and SARS-CoV-2 variants. Some clones are missing from TCRdb's copy, which holds only in-frame ones; the method was immunoSEQ multiplex PCR. Of roughly 320,000 clones listed, about 86% are singletons. Unmatched junction bases numbered 10, after V lost 0 bases and J lost 0 bases. This CDR3 comprises 19 residues. CDR1 LGHNA and CDR2 YSLEER come from the germline V gene.

The rearrangement uses TRBV4-3 and TRBJ1-5; 8 bases align to TRBD1. This TCR derives from a person aged 18-65 years who received the Ad26.COV2.S COVID-19 vaccine or a placebo. Sequencing was performed on peripheral blood, taken in a trial of Ad26.COV2.S vaccine versus placebo. Here the CDR3 DNA reads TGCGCCAGCAGCCAAGATCTTAACAGGGGGGCCCATAGCAATCAGCCCCAGCATTTT. It yields the protein CASSQDLNRGAHSNQPQHF.